This T cell receptor (beta chain) was identified in a study of CD8 T cells in ankylosing spondylitis. CDR3 length equals 13 residues. Trimming pared 6 bases from V and 2 bases from J, leaving 12 bases between. Germline V CDR1 and CDR2: SQVTM, ANQGSEA. This clonotype was seen many times. TCRdb redid the calling of the 5' RACE reads with MiXCR, one entry per CDR3 protein. This table has 100,000 to 150,000 distinct CDR3 sequences, about a tenth appearing once. The rearrangement joins TRBV29-1 to TRBJ2-3; D may match TRBD1 or TRBD2 (5 bases each). The receptor comes from a male donor with ankylosing spondylitis or in good health (not recorded which). Source material: blood, either unsorted or a sorted T cell fraction (not recorded which). CDR3: CSVARDPTDTQYF. The CDR3 DNA reads as TGCAGCGTAGCCCGGGACCCCACAGATACGCAGTATTTT.